Reported below is one T cell receptor beta chain. Donors were healthy HIV-negative adults without recently reported acute infections or vaccinations. Investigators divided CD4+ cells into CD45RA+ naive and CD45RA-negative memory subsets. These data are taken from a study of shared clonotypes between healthy human individuals. In the study overall: Sampling drew on donors who were a couple of women and a few men aged 18 to 49.

The CDR3 totals 15 residues. Germline V CDR1 and CDR2: KGHSH, LQKENI. V was cut by 3 bases and J by 5 bases, with 14 bases left in between. Each PCR replicate from the sorted subsets contained about 200 ng DNA, which is some 30,000 T cell genomes. Using immunoSEQ multiplex PCR, the repertoire was profiled, and TCRdb retains in-frame clones only, with some absent. The sample contains more than 2,000,000 clones, more than 80% of which appear only once. Sequences were obtained from naive CD4+ T cells from PBMCs. The subset was: CD45RA+ positively selected. This receptor was obtained from a man younger than 35 in good health. Some clones in this sample may be carry-over from other donors' samples. The chain carries TRBV18 and TRBJ2-1; D remains ambiguous. CDR3 residues: CASSPTQSQHNEQFF. The CDR3 DNA reads as TGTGCCAGCTCACCGACCCAGAGCCAGCACAATGAGCAGTTCTTC. The full variable domain, its missing parts supplied by reference TRBV18 and TRBJ2-1, is NAGVMQNPRHLVRRRGQEARLRCSPMKGHSHVYWYRQLPEEGLKFMVYLQKENIIDESGMPKERFSAEFPKEGPSILRIQQVVRGDSAAYFCASSPTQSQHNEQFFGPGTRLTVL.